What follows are 9 T cell receptor beta chains derived from one specimen sequenced in a study of cytomegalovirus exposure and HLA in healthy donors. PCR used 60 Vbeta primers and 13 Jbeta primers. The method was immunoSEQ multiplex PCR; TCRdb's version includes in-frame clones alone and lacks a portion of them. The table gives 150,000 or so clones; the top ten clones make up about 1.6% of it. Sequenced input: PBMCs. Source of these receptors: a woman between 50 and 59 years old in good health and CMV-seronegative.

The rearrangement joins TRBV11-2 to TRBJ1-4; D is undetermined. The CDR3 extends over 13 amino acids. CDR1 is SGHAT and CDR2 is FQNNGV in the germline V gene. The V end lost 4 bases, the J end lost 5 bases, and 8 bases lay between the germline ends. CDR3 sequence (DNA): TGTGCCAGCAGCTCGTCGAGAAATGAAAAACTGTTTTTT. It is translated as CASSSSRNEKLFF.

V gene TRBV2 combines with J gene TRBJ2-3, with D possibly TRBD2 on 6 matching bases. The V gene's germline CDR1 is SNHLY and CDR2 FYNNEI. V lost 6 bases, J lost 1 base, and 11 bases lay in between. CDR3 length: 14 residues. CDR3 sequence: CASRVGGGTDTQYF. For the CDR3, the DNA is TGTGCCAGCAGGGTAGGCGGGGGCACAGATACGCAGTATTTT. Full variable domain (remainder filled in from reference TRBV2 and TRBJ2-3): EPEVTQTPSHQVTQMGQEVILRCVPISNHLYFYWYRQILGQKVEFLVSFYNNEISEKSEIFDDQFSVERPDGSNFTLKIRSTKLEDSAMYFCASRVGGGTDTQYFGPGTRLTVL.

This rearrangement joins TRBV6-1 to TRBJ2-3; D might be TRBD2 (6 bases). Trimming cost V 1 base and J 3 bases, with 14 bases left between them. CDR3 length: 16 residues. Germline lookup yields CDR1 MNHNS and CDR2 SASEGT. CDR3 DNA sequence: TGTGCCAGCAGTGAAGGGCTTAGCGGTGGAACAGATACGCAGTATTTT. It translates to CASSEGLSGGTDTQYF.

The chain uses TRBV27 and TRBJ1-2; possible D gene TRBD1, 5 bases. Germline V gene data show CDR1 as MNHEY and CDR2 as SMNVEV (reference sequence). The V end lost 5 bases, the J end lost 2 bases, and 15 bases lay between the germline ends. This CDR3 is 15 amino acids long. CDR3 sequence reads: CASSKTGFGNYGYTF. DNA for the CDR3: TGTGCCAGCAGTAAAACAGGATTTGGAAACTATGGCTACACCTTC.

V is TRBV28 and J is TRBJ1-5; unclear D gene. CDR3 length: 12 amino acids. The germline V gene encodes CDR1 MDHEN and CDR2 SYDVKM. The V gene lost 5 bases and the J gene lost 4 bases, with 6 bases spanning the gap. The CDR3 sequence: CASSQKNQPQHF. The CDR3 DNA reads as TGTGCCAGCAGTCAGAAGAATCAGCCCCAGCATTTT.

The V and J genes are TRBV6-1 and TRBJ2-1; 13 bases agree with TRBD2. The CDR3 is 15 amino acids. After removal of 4 bases from V and 8 bases from J, the junction contained 5 bases not matched to a gene. Germline assignment: CDR1 MNHNS and CDR2 SASEGT. The CDR3 reads CASSVTSGGDYEQFF. The CDR3 DNA is TGTGCCAGCAGTGTTACTAGCGGGGGGGATTATGAGCAGTTCTTC.

V and J are TRBV5-1 and TRBJ2-5; 8 bases are shared with TRBD2. The CDR3 loop spans 15 amino acids. CDR1 and CDR2 (germline): SGHRS, YFSETQ. The ends lost 0 bases at V and 0 bases at J; junction bases unmatched: 1. CDR3 amino acids: CASSLGLANQETQYF. The CDR3 DNA reads TGCGCCAGCAGCTTGGGACTAGCGAACCAAGAGACCCAGTACTTC.

This chain joins TRBV11-2 and TRBJ1-4; 9 bases agree with TRBD1. Germline V lookup: CDR1 SGHAT, CDR2 FQNNGV. V shed 0 bases and J 7 bases; nucleotides not matched to a gene: 3. The CDR3 totals 15 residues. The CDR3 bases are TGTGCCAGCAGCTTAGACGGGACAGGGCCTGAAAAACTGTTTTTT. Translation gives CASSLDGTGPEKLFF.

The chain employs TRBV28 and TRBJ1-4; 8 nucleotides align to TRBD1. Germline lookup yields CDR1 MDHEN and CDR2 SYDVKM. The CDR3 length is 14 residues. Unmatched junction bases numbered 3, after V lost 4 bases and J lost 5 bases. CDR3 DNA: TGTGCCAGCAGTTCGGGACAGGAAAATGAAAAACTGTTTTTT. It codes for CASSSGQENEKLFF.